One and the same sample provided the 30 T cell receptor beta chains below, sequenced in a study of radiation and T cells in renal cell carcinoma. Regarding time point: blood 4 weeks post-SBRT, at nephrectomy. Treatment noted: 15 Gy SBRT to primary tumor, nephrectomy 4 weeks later. Repertoires were generated with immunoSEQ multiplex PCR, while TCRdb's copy carries only in-frame clones and drops some. The sample records about 170,000 clones, about 88% being singletons. Source: blood, taken from a patient whose treatment included radiotherapy and nephrectomy. These receptors all come from a woman aged 45-59 years with renal cell carcinoma.

V and J are TRBV11-2 and TRBJ2-7, with TRBD2 matching 8 bases. This CDR3 spans 15 amino acids. J lost 3 bases, V lost 3 bases, and 7 bases had no gene match. Germline CDR1 and CDR2: SGHAT and FQNNGV. The CDR3 coding sequence is TGTGCCAGCAGCTTCAGGGGTAGCGGGGACTACGAGCAGTACTTC. It is translated as CASSFRGSGDYEQYF.

This clone was counted once. This chain links TRBV25-1 with TRBJ2-2; the D gene is possibly TRBD1 (5 bases). The CDR3 covers 16 residues. CDR1 and CDR2 (germline): MGHDK, SYGVNS. V shed 3 bases and J shed 1 base, with 12 bases lying between them. The CDR3 spells CASSDTGQGNTGELFF. CDR3 nucleotide sequence: TGTGCCAGCAGTGATACCGGGCAGGGGAACACCGGGGAGCTGTTTTTT. Full variable domain (remainder filled in from reference TRBV25-1 and TRBJ2-2): EADIYQTPRYLVIGTGKKITLECSQTMGHDKMYWYQQDPGMELHLIHYSYGVNSTEKGDLSSESTVSRIRTEHFPLTLESARPSHTSQYLCASSDTGQGNTGELFFGEGSRLTVL.

J is TRBJ1-6 and V is TRBV27; TRBD1 aligns across 9 bases. The CDR3 covers 14 residues. CDR1 is MNHEY, CDR2 SMNVEV, per germline (reference sequence). V lost 2 bases and J lost 9; bases outside the gene matches: 2. The CDR3, as DNA: TGTGCCAGCAGTTTAAGGACAGGGGTTTCACCCCTCCACTTT. Protein: CASSLRTGVSPLHF.

The gene calls are TRBV7-3 and TRBJ2-3; the D call may be TRBD1 or TRBD2 (6 bases each). Germline V gene lookup returns CDR1 SGHTA and CDR2 FQGTGA. This CDR3 is built from 15 residues. V was clipped by 6 bases and J by 5 bases, with 18 bases between them. The CDR3 loop is CASRLNSGAGDTQYF. As DNA, the CDR3 is TGTGCCAGCAGGCTCAATTCGGGGGCCGGAGATACGCAGTATTTT.

In its sample, this clone was seen once. The V and J genes are TRBV6-1 and TRBJ2-2; 9 bases line up with TRBD1. The CDR3 has 16 amino acids. Germline assignment: CDR1 MNHNS and CDR2 SASEGT. V shed 3 bases and J 7 bases; nucleotides not matched to a gene: 9. CDR3 nucleotide sequence: TGTGCCAGCAGTGATTCCGGGACAGGGAGGATCGGGGAGCTGTTTTTT. Translating it yields CASSDSGTGRIGELFF.

This clone is a singleton in its sample. CDR3 sequence: CASSVVHGRSTDTQYF. In DNA form, the CDR3 reads TGTGCCAGCAGCGTAGTTCACGGGCGATCCACAGATACGCAGTATTTT. V usage is TRBV9 and J usage is TRBJ2-3; D is unresolved. Germline CDR1 reads SGDLS; CDR2 reads YYNGEE. Trimming stripped 0 bases from V and 2 bases from J, with 13 bases between. The CDR3 length is 16 residues. Using reference TRBV9 and TRBJ2-3 for the parts outside the CDR3, the full variable domain is DSGVTQTPKHLITATGQRVTLRCSPRSGDLSVYWYQQSLDQGLQFLIQYYNGEERAKGNILERFSAQQFPDLHSELNLSSLELGDSALYFCASSVVHGRSTDTQYFGPGTRLTVL.

The chain combines TRBV27 with TRBJ1-2; D uncertain. The CDR3 extends over 13 amino acids. Germline V gene sequence: CDR1 MNHEY, CDR2 SMNVEV (reference sequence). V lost 3 bases to trimming and J lost 6 bases, with 11 bases between them. CDR3 region: CASSFRAGNGYTF. Here the CDR3 DNA reads TGTGCCAGCAGTTTCCGGGCTGGAAATGGCTACACCTTC.

V usage is TRBV27 and J usage is TRBJ2-6; D call uncertain. The CDR3 has 17 amino acids. The germline gives CDR1 MNHEY, CDR2 SMNVEV (reference sequence). Trimming took off 4 bases at V and 1 base at J, with 14 bases between the two ends. DNA of the CDR3: TGTGCCAGCAGTTCAGCAGGTGGCCGATCTGGGGCCAACGTCCTGACTTTC. It codes for CASSSAGGRSGANVLTF.

The chain combines TRBV7-8 with TRBJ2-6; 7 bases fit TRBD1. V was pared by 1 base and J by 0 bases, with 3 bases of the junction left unmatched. This CDR3 spans 17 amino acids. CDR1 is SGHVS, CDR2 FQNEAQ, per germline. CDR3 sequence (DNA): TGTGCCAGCAGCTTAGGGACAGGAAGCTCTGGGGCCAACGTCCTGACTTTC. Its translation is CASSLGTGSSGANVLTF.

The V call is TRBV6-6, the J call TRBJ1-4; D perhaps matches TRBD1 (5 bases). The V and J ends lost 4 bases and 5 bases respectively, with 14 bases between them. The CDR3 length is 15 residues. Germline lookup yields CDR1 MNHNY and CDR2 SVGAGI (reference sequence). CDR3: CASSLTGTVNEKLFF. The CDR3 nucleotides are TGTGCCAGCAGTTTGACCGGGACCGTAAATGAAAAACTGTTTTTT.

This clone was observed once. This chain uses TRBV10-3 with TRBJ2-5; D possibly corresponds to TRBD2 (5 bases). Germline lookup yields CDR1 ENHRY and CDR2 SYGVKD. Trimming left V 7 bases short and J 5 bases short, with 11 bases between. There are 12 residues in the CDR3. CDR3 in amino acids: CAINGEGETQYF. The CDR3 region has the DNA TGTGCCATCAACGGGGAAGGGGAGACCCAGTACTTC.

The chain recombines TRBV2 with TRBJ2-1; tentatively, D is TRBD2 (5 bases). Per germline, CDR1 SNHLY and CDR2 FYNNEI. V lost 6 bases and J lost 1, with 19 bases in between. CDR3 length: 17 amino acids. CDR3 protein: CASRGVSGRRSYNEQFF. The CDR3 nucleotides read TGTGCCAGCAGAGGTGTCAGCGGTCGGCGATCCTACAATGAGCAGTTCTTC.

This clone was picked up one time. The CDR3 sequence: CASSLTTDPNEKLFF. The CDR3 region has the DNA TGTGCCAGCTCACTCACGACAGATCCTAATGAAAAACTGTTTTTT. This sequence joins TRBV18 and TRBJ1-4, with a possible D match to TRBD1 (5 bases). V was clipped by 4 bases and J by 3 bases, with 12 bases between them. The germline CDR1 and CDR2 sequences are KGHSH and LQKENI. CDR3 length: 15 amino acids.

V and J are TRBV19 and TRBJ1-5; D gene unclear. This CDR3 region has 13 residues. Trimming left V 4 bases short and J 5 bases short, with 9 bases between. CDR1 and CDR2 from the germline V gene are LNHDA and SQIVND (reference sequence). CDR3 coding DNA: TGTGCCAGTAGTAGTGGGCGGGATCAGCCCCAGCATTTT. Encoded protein: CASSSGRDQPQHF.

The chain links TRBV2 to TRBJ1-1; D is unresolved. The germline gives CDR1 SNHLY, CDR2 FYNNEI. The CDR3 runs 17 residues. V gave up 7 bases and J gave up 3 bases, with 24 bases separating them. The CDR3 coding sequence is TGTGCCAGCATTAAATCCCGGGCCACGGACGTGGACACTGAAGCTTTCTTT. This encodes CASIKSRATDVDTEAFF.

This clone has just a few counts. The V gene is TRBV21-1, the J gene TRBJ1-1; the DNA was not used to check the table's D call, TRBD1. TRBV21-1 is a pseudogene. This CDR3 comprises 14 residues. The CDR3 here is CAGTQGVHLPEAFF. The CDR3, as DNA: TGTGCCGGAACCCAGGGGGTTCATCTCCCTGAAGCTTTCTTT.

The V and J genes are TRBV20-1 and TRBJ2-3; D is unclear. Germline V gene sequence: CDR1 DFQATT, CDR2 SNEGSKA (reference sequence). The CDR3 has 11 residues. V lost 7 bases to trimming and J lost 1 base, with 6 bases between them. The CDR3 loop reads CSGAGTDTQYF. The CDR3 bases are TGCAGTGGAGCAGGCACAGATACGCAGTATTTT.

This sequence joins TRBV4-1 and TRBJ2-5; tentative D call: TRBD2 (5 bases). This CDR3 has 18 residues. Trimming left V 0 bases short and J 1 base short, with 18 bases between. Germline values: CDR1 MGHRA, CDR2 YSYEKL. The CDR3 region is CASSQDLSRGAFQETQYF. In nucleotides, the CDR3 is TGCGCCAGCAGCCAAGATTTAAGCCGGGGAGCCTTCCAAGAGACCCAGTACTTC.

The rearrangement links TRBV5-4 to TRBJ1-2; 10 bases are a match to TRBD1. Losses at the gene ends were 5 bases for V and 5 bases for J; bases not matched to a gene: 6. Germline lookup yields CDR1 SGHNT and CDR2 YYREEE (reference sequence). The CDR3 covers 14 residues. CDR3 in DNA: TGTGCCAGCAGACCTGGGACAGGGGTTTATGGCTACACCTTC. It encodes CASRPGTGVYGYTF. Drawing the rest from reference TRBV5-4 and TRBJ1-2, the complete variable domain is ETGVTQSPTHLIKTRGQQVTLRCSSQSGHNTVSWYQQALGQGPQFIFQYYREEENGRGNFPPRFSGLQFPNYSSELNVNALELDDSALYLCASRPGTGVYGYTFGSGTRLTVV.

The chain recombines TRBV6-1 with TRBJ1-6, with TRBD1 as a possible D gene (5 bases). V dropped 5 bases and J dropped 10 bases, with 18 bases sitting between them. The CDR3 consists of 15 residues. Looked up from germline, CDR1 is MNHNS and CDR2 is SASEGT. The CDR3 here is CASSSRDLHGSPLHF. For the CDR3, the DNA is TGTGCCAGCAGTAGCCGGGACCTCCATGGATCACCCCTCCACTTT.

This chain joins TRBV18 and TRBJ1-2; 8 bases line up with TRBD1. V shed 2 bases and J 6 bases; nucleotides not matched to a gene: 5. The CDR3 length is 14 residues. Germline V CDR1 and CDR2: KGHSH, LQKENI. As DNA, the CDR3 is TGTGCCAGCTCACCATCGACAGGGGAGAATGGCTACACCTTC. It translates to CASSPSTGENGYTF.

The chain is built from TRBV7-8 and TRBJ1-2; D gene unclear. CDR1 is SGHVS, CDR2 FQNEAQ, per germline. Trimming stripped 1 base from V and 0 bases from J, with 6 bases between. The CDR3 is 14 amino acids. DNA for the CDR3: TGTGCCAGCAGCTTAGAACCCTCTAACTATGGCTACACCTTC. Its translation: CASSLEPSNYGYTF.

The V and J genes are TRBV6-6 and TRBJ2-1; the D call may be TRBD1 or TRBD2 (5 bases each). Germline V lookup: CDR1 MNHNY, CDR2 SVGAGI (reference sequence). The CDR3 loop spans 14 amino acids. Between the trimmed V and J ends, which lost 7 bases and 2 bases, there was a span of 12 bases. For the CDR3, the DNA is TGTGCCAGCAATAAGAGGGGTCCCTACAATGAGCAGTTCTTC. Translating it yields CASNKRGPYNEQFF.

This clone was recorded a few times. The chain has TRBV5-4 and TRBJ2-5, with D unresolved. From germline, CDR1 is SGHNT and CDR2 YYREEE (reference sequence). V was shortened by 0 bases and J by 0 bases, with 0 bases between the two germline ends. The CDR3 loop spans 12 amino acids. CDR3 loop: CASSLDQETQYF. The CDR3 region has the DNA TGTGCCAGCAGCTTGGACCAAGAGACCCAGTACTTC.

The chain uses TRBV9 and TRBJ1-2, with 8 bases fitting TRBD1. The CDR3 covers 14 residues. Per germline, CDR1 SGDLS and CDR2 YYNGEE. V gave up 7 bases and J gave up 8 bases; unmatched junction bases: 13. The CDR3 coding sequence is TGTGCCAGCCACTCGAACAGGGGGATTTGGGGCTACACCTTC. It codes for CASHSNRGIWGYTF.

The table lists this clone with a count of one. The gene calls are TRBV19 and TRBJ2-1, with TRBD1 identical over 9 bases. From germline, CDR1 is LNHDA and CDR2 SQIVND (reference sequence). This CDR3 region has 15 residues. The V segment lost 3 bases and the J segment 6 bases; nucleotides outside the gene matches: 6. CDR3 amino acids: CASSIPGQGINEQFF. CDR3 coding DNA: TGTGCCAGTAGTATTCCGGGACAGGGCATCAATGAGCAGTTCTTC.

The chain has TRBV7-2 and TRBJ1-2; 9 bases agree with TRBD1. J lost 7 bases, V lost 1 base, and 7 bases had no gene match. This CDR3 spans 15 amino acids. The germline V gene encodes CDR1 SGHTA and CDR2 FQGNSA. In nucleotides, the CDR3 is TGTGCCAGCAGCTTAGTGGGACAGGGAGCGGCTGGCTACACCTTC. Its translation is CASSLVGQGAAGYTF.

The chain combines TRBV4-3 with TRBJ2-3; D is unclear. V lost 0 bases to trimming and J lost 1 base, with 8 bases between them. The CDR3 sequence is 15 residues long. Germline-derived CDR1 and CDR2 are LGHNA and YSLEER. In nucleotides, the CDR3 is TGCGCCAGCAGCCAAGATCTTGGGGGCACAGATACGCAGTATTTT. Its protein product is CASSQDLGGTDTQYF.

The V and J genes are TRBV6-1 and TRBJ1-5; the match to TRBD1 covers 7 bases. Germline V gene data show CDR1 as MNHNS and CDR2 as SASEGT. The CDR3 spans 14 residues. V trimming: 5 bases; J trimming: 6 bases; junction bases outside the gene matches: 7. The chain's CDR3 is CASSNGTAPQPQHF. Here the CDR3 DNA reads TGTGCCAGCAGTAATGGGACAGCTCCTCAGCCCCAGCATTTT.

This chain links TRBV6-1 with TRBJ1-2; 9 positions agree with TRBD1. Looked up from germline, CDR1 is MNHNS and CDR2 is SASEGT. V gave up 2 bases and J gave up 8 bases; unmatched junction bases: 6. The CDR3 extends over 14 amino acids. CDR3 nucleotide sequence: TGTGCCAGCAGTGAAAGGAACAGGGGGCCCGGCTACACCTTC. It is translated as CASSERNRGPGYTF.